The clone carrying this T cell receptor (beta chain) was observed once. The method was immunoSEQ multiplex PCR; TCRdb's version includes in-frame clones alone and lacks a portion of them. The data hold around 240,000 clones, with about 80% observed a single time. This entry belongs to a study of blood T cell repertoires in COVID-19. About the research overall: Samples representing acute and convalescent COVID-19 were sourced from the United States, Italy and Spain. T cells, B-cell-depleted T cells, or PBMCs provided the cDNA or gDNA that served as material.

CDR3 length: 14 amino acids. CDR1 is SNHLY and CDR2 is FYNNEI in the germline V gene. With 6 bases removed from V and 10 bases from J, the gap between germline ends came to 16 bases. This chain connects TRBV2 to TRBJ1-6, with D possibly being TRBD1 (6 bases). The sequencing sample was made of peripheral blood. This TCR was recovered from an elderly woman with acute or convalescent COVID-19. The CDR3 nucleotides are TGTGCCAGCAGGAACACAGGGTCCCGGTCACCCCTCCACTTT. Protein sequence: CASRNTGSRSPLHF.